Shown below are 26 T cell receptor beta chains from a single sample sequenced in a study of blood T cell repertoires in COVID-19. Profiling relied on immunoSEQ multiplex PCR, and the TCRdb table lists in-frame clones only, not all of them. Of approximately 61,000 clones detected, roughly 71% appear once; the ten largest clones hold around 32%. Sequenced material: peripheral blood. Every receptor here comes from a human donor in a cohort sampled during active COVID-19.

The chain combines TRBV9 with TRBJ2-1; 9 nucleotides agree with TRBD2. The V and J ends lost 7 bases and 7 bases, in that order; junction bases with no gene match: 9. The CDR3 loop spans 14 amino acids. CDR1 is SGDLS, CDR2 YYNGEE, per germline. This chain's CDR3 is CASQAGGMANEQFF. In DNA, the CDR3 is TGTGCCAGCCAGGCGGGAGGGATGGCAAATGAGCAGTTCTTC.

The chain carries TRBV29-1 and TRBJ1-3; 8 positions match TRBD1. This CDR3 is built from 15 residues. V gave up 6 bases and J gave up 0 bases; unmatched junction bases: 7. Germline-derived CDR1 and CDR2 are SQVTM and ANQGSEA. CDR3 sequence reads: CSVRQGSHSGNTIYF. CDR3 in DNA: TGCAGCGTGAGACAGGGGTCTCACTCTGGAAACACCATATATTTT.

The V call is TRBV5-1, the J call TRBJ1-2; the D is unclear. CDR1 is SGHRS, CDR2 YFSETQ, per germline. V lost 0 bases, J lost 5 bases, and 8 bases lay in between. This CDR3 has 13 residues. In nucleotides, the CDR3 is TGCGCCAGCAGCTTGGAGAGGGAATATGGCTACACCTTC. Encoded protein: CASSLEREYGYTF.

This clone was seen only once. The gene calls are TRBV6-5 and TRBJ2-2, with TRBD2 matching 9 bases. Unmatched junction bases numbered 10, after V lost 7 bases and J lost 7 bases. This CDR3 has 15 amino acids. Germline loops: CDR1 MNHEY, CDR2 SVGAGI. The CDR3 DNA follows: TGTGCCAGCACCCGTTTAGCGGGAGATAGCGGGGAGCTGTTTTTT. Translated: CASTRLAGDSGELFF.

V gene TRBV29-1 combines with J gene TRBJ2-7, with a tentative D call TRBD2 (5 bases). Germline CDR1 SQVTM, CDR2 ANQGSEA. The CDR3 runs to 12 residues. V was clipped by 4 bases and J by 3 bases, with 10 bases between them. The CDR3 is CSVVEGDYEQYF. The CDR3 nucleotides read TGCAGCGTTGTCGAGGGAGACTACGAGCAGTACTTC.

This clone was seen ten or more times. The gene calls are TRBV29-1 and TRBJ2-1; 10 bases agree with TRBD2. Losses at the gene ends were 7 bases for V and 7 bases for J; bases not matched to a gene: 10. The germline V gene has CDR1 SQVTM and CDR2 ANQGSEA. The CDR3 is made up of 14 amino acids. CDR3 region: CSADLAGVGNEQFF. CDR3 in DNA: TGCAGCGCTGATCTAGCGGGGGTCGGGAATGAGCAGTTCTTC.

The chain combines TRBV19 with TRBJ2-5, with 7 bases lining up with TRBD1. V lost 1 base, J lost 5 bases, and 7 bases stayed unmatched. This CDR3 spans 15 amino acids. Germline V gene sequence: CDR1 LNHDA, CDR2 SQIVND (reference sequence). CDR3 coding DNA: TGTGCCAGTAGTATAGGGGGAACACAGGGGGAGACCCAGTACTTC. It yields the protein CASSIGGTQGETQYF.

This chain uses TRBV7-8 with TRBJ2-1; TRBD2 matches 14 bases. The CDR3 totals 15 residues. Looked up from germline, CDR1 is SGHVS and CDR2 is FQNEAQ. J gave up 15 bases and V 0 bases, and 7 bases lay outside the gene matches. The CDR3 nucleotides are TGTGCCAGCAGCTTAGCCAGACTAGCGGGGGGGCTCATGTTCTTC. Residues: CASSLARLAGGLMFF.

The V gene is TRBV5-4, the J gene TRBJ1-6; no clear D. Trimming left V 0 bases short and J 8 bases short, with 12 bases between. The length of the CDR3 is 15 residues. In germline, CDR1 is SGHNT, CDR2 YYREEE (reference sequence). The CDR3 nucleotides are TGTGCCAGCAGCTTGGCGGGGAGGCCTGATTCACCCCTCCACTTT. Residues: CASSLAGRPDSPLHF.

V and J are TRBV3-1 (or the pseudogene TRBV3-2) and TRBJ2-5; TRBD2 agrees at 8 bases. Germline trimming cut 0 bases from V and 4 bases from J; bases unmatched to any gene: 7. This CDR3 has 16 amino acids. Germline V CDR1 and CDR2: LGHDT, YNNKEL (reference sequence). This chain's CDR3 is CASSQDLRLAGETQYF. DNA of the CDR3: TGTGCCAGCAGCCAAGATCTTCGGCTAGCGGGAGAGACCCAGTACTTC.

In this sample, this clone turned up a few times. In DNA, the CDR3 is TGCAGCGTTGAGCCCGCAGGGGTGCCGGGAGCTTTCTTT. Amino acids: CSVEPAGVPGAFF. This chain connects TRBV29-1 to TRBJ1-1; a weak D match, TRBD1 (6 bases). Germline values: CDR1 SQVTM, CDR2 ANQGSEA. V was clipped by 3 bases and J by 10 bases, with 18 bases between them. The CDR3 runs 13 residues. Full variable domain (outside the CDR3, taken from reference TRBV29-1 and TRBJ1-1): SAVISQKPSRDICQRGTSLTIQCQVDSQVTMMFWYRQQPGQSLTLIATANQGSEATYESGFVIDKFPISRPNLTFSTLTVSNMSPEDSSIYLCSVEPAGVPGAFFGQGTRLTVV.

The chain is built from TRBV9 and TRBJ2-1; TRBD2 might be the D (7 bases). CDR3 size: 14 residues. V was cut by 3 bases and J by 8 bases, with 15 bases left in between. From germline, CDR1 is SGDLS and CDR2 YYNGEE. CDR3 in amino acids: CASSAPAGGHEQFF. CDR3 sequence (DNA): TGTGCCAGCAGCGCTCCCGCCGGGGGGCATGAGCAGTTCTTC.

The chain joins TRBV6-2 or TRBV6-3 to TRBJ2-7; 8 bases match TRBD1. With V trimmed by 2 bases and J by 0 bases, 9 bases remained unmatched. CDR3 length equals 17 residues. Germline lookup yields CDR1 MNHEY and CDR2 SVGEGT. CDR3: CASSYLPTGEFSYEQYF. CDR3 DNA: TGTGCCAGCAGTTACCTCCCGACAGGGGAGTTCTCCTACGAGCAGTACTTC.

This clone was recorded a few times. The chain is built from TRBV12-3 or TRBV12-4 and TRBJ2-1; 9 positions match TRBD2. V lost 1 base to trimming and J lost 15 bases; unmatched junction nucleotides: 4. The CDR3 has 12 residues. In nucleotides, the CDR3 is TGTGCCAGCAGTTTAGGCGGGGGGGCTAGGTTCTTC. Its protein product is CASSLGGGARFF.

There are many counts of this clone. V and J are TRBV2 and TRBJ1-1; D is unresolved. Germline V gene sequence: CDR1 SNHLY, CDR2 FYNNEI. V lost 6 bases to trimming and J lost 3 bases, with 20 bases between them. The CDR3 is 16 amino acids. CDR3: CASRDFESPRDTEAFF. The CDR3 nucleotides read TGTGCCAGCAGGGATTTTGAGAGCCCGCGGGACACTGAAGCTTTCTTT.

Sample share makes this clone medium-sized. The chain is built from TRBV12-5 and TRBJ2-1, with TRBD2 matching over 8 bases. V gave up 5 bases and J gave up 1 base; unmatched junction bases: 16. CDR1 and CDR2 from the germline V gene are LGHNT and FRNRAP. The CDR3 has 19 amino acids. This CDR3 is CASGPLRGGGFSSYNEQFF. In nucleotides, the CDR3 is TGTGCTAGTGGTCCGTTAAGGGGCGGGGGGTTTAGTTCCTACAATGAGCAGTTCTTC.

This clone came up a few times. The DNA for the CDR3 is TGTGCCAGCAGCGTAGGGAGAGGCGGGGTTAGCACAGATACGCAGTATTTT. It specifies CASSVGRGGVSTDTQYF. The chain is built from TRBV9 and TRBJ2-3, with D possibly being TRBD2 (6 bases). The V and J ends lost 0 bases and 0 bases respectively, with 14 bases between them. CDR3 size: 17 residues. Germline CDR1 is SGDLS and CDR2 is YYNGEE.

V is TRBV5-1 and J is TRBJ1-5; D remains unclear. V lost 2 bases, J lost 5 bases, and 14 bases lay in between. Looked up from germline, CDR1 is SGHRS and CDR2 is YFSETQ. The CDR3 runs 15 residues. CDR3 loop: CASSLGGNPDQPQHF. CDR3 DNA sequence: TGCGCCAGCAGCTTAGGAGGTAATCCAGATCAGCCCCAGCATTTT. The entire variable domain, with the rest obtained from reference TRBV5-1 and TRBJ1-5, is as follows: KAGVTQTPRYLIKTRGQQVTLSCSPISGHRSVSWYQQTPGQGLQFLFEYFSETQRNKGNFPGRFSGRQFSNSRSEMNVSTLELGDSALYLCASSLGGNPDQPQHFGDGTRLSIL.

This clone was counted only a few times. The chain combines TRBV29-1 with TRBJ1-1; D gene unclear. V lost 7 bases, J lost 1 base, and 7 bases lay in between. The CDR3 is made up of 11 amino acids. The germline gives CDR1 SQVTM, CDR2 ANQGSEA. For the CDR3, the DNA is TGCAGCGGTGACAAGAACACTGAAGCTTTCTTT. It encodes CSGDKNTEAFF.

This clone was observed a handful of times. The chain is built from TRBV7-6 and TRBJ2-1; perhaps TRBD2 as D (6 bases). Germline V gene data show CDR1 as SGHVS and CDR2 as FNYEAQ. The CDR3 runs to 16 residues. V was pared by 4 bases and J by 0 bases, with 13 bases between. CDR3 amino acids: CASSWPAGSSYNEQFF. The CDR3 bases are TGTGCCAGCAGCTGGCCTGCGGGGAGCTCCTACAATGAGCAGTTCTTC.

This clone was detected only a few times. The chain links TRBV4-1 to TRBJ1-5; 10 bases agree with TRBD1. With V trimmed by 0 bases and J by 7 bases, 3 bases remained unmatched. The CDR3 totals 15 residues. From germline, CDR1 is MGHRA and CDR2 YSYEKL. CDR3 bases: TGCGCCAGCAGCCAAGAGGGACAGGGGAGACAGCCCCAGCATTTT. It codes for CASSQEGQGRQPQHF.

The chain links TRBV28 to TRBJ1-1, with 7 bases lining up with TRBD1. CDR1 MDHEN and CDR2 SYDVKM come from the germline V gene. Trimming at V came to 5 bases and at J to 11 bases, leaving 5 bases not matched to a gene. This CDR3 region has 11 residues. CDR3 residues: CASSTTGVAFF. CDR3 DNA sequence: TGTGCCAGCAGTACCACAGGGGTGGCTTTCTTT.

This clone showed up just once. The chain uses TRBV19 and TRBJ2-5; 10 bases are shared with TRBD2. CDR1 and CDR2 from the germline V gene are LNHDA and SQIVND (reference sequence). J lost 0 bases, V lost 5 bases, and 6 bases had no gene match. The CDR3 loop spans 16 amino acids. The DNA for the CDR3 is TGTGCCAGTAGTTCCGGGACTAGCGCGTACCAAGAGACCCAGTACTTC. It specifies CASSSGTSAYQETQYF.

This clone was recorded a few times. The chain recombines TRBV18 with TRBJ2-1; 8 bases are shared with TRBD1. CDR1 and CDR2 (germline): KGHSH, LQKENI. This CDR3 comprises 14 residues. The trim removed 6 bases at V and 8 bases at J, leaving 9 bases unmatched. The CDR3 DNA is TGTGCCAGCTCCCCTGGACAGGGTCGGGATGAGCAGTTCTTC. It codes for CASSPGQGRDEQFF.

The chain uses TRBV30 and TRBJ2-2, with 7 positions matching TRBD1. This CDR3 has 15 amino acids. Germline V gives CDR1 GTSNPN, CDR2 SVGIG (reference sequence). After removal of 3 bases from V and 4 bases from J, the junction contained 8 bases not matched to a gene. The DNA of the CDR3 is TGTGCCTGGAGCCCCGGGACAGCCTTCACCGGGGAGCTGTTTTTT. Protein product: CAWSPGTAFTGELFF.

The chain uses TRBV4-1 and TRBJ2-7; possible D gene TRBD2, 5 bases. Germline V gene lookup returns CDR1 MGHRA and CDR2 YSYEKL. This CDR3 spans 14 amino acids. V lost 3 bases to trimming and J lost 3 bases, with 12 bases between them. In DNA form, the CDR3 reads TGCGCCAGCAGCCAGGGCGGGTTTGGCTACGAGCAGTACTTC. Protein: CASSQGGFGYEQYF.